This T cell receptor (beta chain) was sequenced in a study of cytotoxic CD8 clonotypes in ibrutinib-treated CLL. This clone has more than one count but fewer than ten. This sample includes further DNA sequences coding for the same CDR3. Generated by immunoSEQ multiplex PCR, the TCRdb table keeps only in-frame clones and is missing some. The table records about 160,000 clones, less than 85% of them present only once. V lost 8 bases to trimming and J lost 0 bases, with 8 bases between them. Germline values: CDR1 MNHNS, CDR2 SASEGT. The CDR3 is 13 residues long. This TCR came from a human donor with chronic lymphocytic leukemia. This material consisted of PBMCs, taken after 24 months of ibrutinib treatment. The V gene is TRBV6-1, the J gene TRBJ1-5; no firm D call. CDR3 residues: CASSPDSNQPQHF. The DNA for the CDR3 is TGTGCCAGCTCCCCCGATAGCAATCAGCCCCAGCATTTT.